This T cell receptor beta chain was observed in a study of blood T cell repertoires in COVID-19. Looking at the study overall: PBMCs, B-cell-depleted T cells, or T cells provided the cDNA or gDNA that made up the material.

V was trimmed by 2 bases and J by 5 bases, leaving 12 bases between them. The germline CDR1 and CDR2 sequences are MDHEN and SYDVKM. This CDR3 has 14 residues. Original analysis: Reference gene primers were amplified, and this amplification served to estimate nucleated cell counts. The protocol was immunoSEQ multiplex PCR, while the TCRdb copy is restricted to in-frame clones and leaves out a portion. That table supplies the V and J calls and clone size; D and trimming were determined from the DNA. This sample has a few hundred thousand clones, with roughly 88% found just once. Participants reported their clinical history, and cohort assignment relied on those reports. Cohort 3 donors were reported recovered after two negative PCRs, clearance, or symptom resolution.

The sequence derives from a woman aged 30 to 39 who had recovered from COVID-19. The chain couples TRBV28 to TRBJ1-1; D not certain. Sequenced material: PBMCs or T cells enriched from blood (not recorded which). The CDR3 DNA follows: TGTGCCAGCAGTTTAGGGGAGGGTACGACTGAAGCTTTCTTT. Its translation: CASSLGEGTTEAFF. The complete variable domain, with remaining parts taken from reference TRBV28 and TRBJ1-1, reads DVKVTQSSRYLVKRTGEKVFLECVQDMDHENMFWYRQDPGLGLRLIYFSYDVKMKEKGDIPEGYSVSREKKERFSLILESASTNQTSMYLCASSLGEGTTEAFFGQGTRLTVV.